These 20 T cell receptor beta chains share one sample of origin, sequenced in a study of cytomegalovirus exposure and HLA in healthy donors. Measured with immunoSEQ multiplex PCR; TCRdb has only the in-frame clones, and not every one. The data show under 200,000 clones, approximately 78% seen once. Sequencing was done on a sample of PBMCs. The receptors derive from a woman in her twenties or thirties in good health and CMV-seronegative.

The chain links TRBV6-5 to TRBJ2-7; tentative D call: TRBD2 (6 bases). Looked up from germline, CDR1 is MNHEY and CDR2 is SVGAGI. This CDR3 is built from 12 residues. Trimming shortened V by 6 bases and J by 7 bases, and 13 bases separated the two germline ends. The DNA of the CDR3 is TGTGCCAGCAGCAGGCCCGCGGGGGAGCAGTACTTC. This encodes CASSRPAGEQYF.

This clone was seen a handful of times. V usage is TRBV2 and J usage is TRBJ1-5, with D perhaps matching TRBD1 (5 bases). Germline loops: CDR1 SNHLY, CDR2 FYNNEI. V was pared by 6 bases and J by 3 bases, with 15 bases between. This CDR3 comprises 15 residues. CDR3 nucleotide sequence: TGTGCCAGCAGCGCTAATCGACAGAACAATCAGCCCCAGCATTTT. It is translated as CASSANRQNNQPQHF.

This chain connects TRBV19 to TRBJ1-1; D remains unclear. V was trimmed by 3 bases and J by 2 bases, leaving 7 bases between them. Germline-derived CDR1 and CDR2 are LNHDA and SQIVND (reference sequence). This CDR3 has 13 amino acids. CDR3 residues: CASSILYNTEAFF. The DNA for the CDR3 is TGTGCCAGTAGTATCCTTTATAACACTGAAGCTTTCTTT.

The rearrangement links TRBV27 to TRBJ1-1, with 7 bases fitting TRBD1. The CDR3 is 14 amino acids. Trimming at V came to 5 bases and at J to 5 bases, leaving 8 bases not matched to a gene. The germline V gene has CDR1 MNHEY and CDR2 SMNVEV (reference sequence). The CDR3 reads CASSPGQTWTEAFF. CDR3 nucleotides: TGTGCCAGCAGTCCGGGACAGACGTGGACTGAAGCTTTCTTT.

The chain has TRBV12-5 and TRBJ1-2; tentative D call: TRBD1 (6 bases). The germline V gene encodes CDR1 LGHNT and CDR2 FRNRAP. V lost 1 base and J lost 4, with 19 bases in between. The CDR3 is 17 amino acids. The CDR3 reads CASGLAQGIRSSYGYTF. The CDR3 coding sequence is TGTGCTAGTGGTTTGGCCCAGGGGATCCGCTCCTCCTATGGCTACACCTTC.

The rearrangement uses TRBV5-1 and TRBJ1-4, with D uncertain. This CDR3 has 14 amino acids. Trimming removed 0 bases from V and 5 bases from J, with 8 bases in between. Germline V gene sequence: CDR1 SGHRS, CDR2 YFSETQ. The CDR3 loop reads CASSLDAGNEKLFF. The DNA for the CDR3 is TGCGCCAGCAGCTTGGATGCGGGGAATGAAAAACTGTTTTTT.

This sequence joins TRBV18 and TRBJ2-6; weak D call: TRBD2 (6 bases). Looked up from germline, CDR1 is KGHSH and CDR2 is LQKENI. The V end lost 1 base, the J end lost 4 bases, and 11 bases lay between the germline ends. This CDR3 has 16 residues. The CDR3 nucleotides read TGTGCCAGCTCACCACGTCGGGGGACGGGGGCCAACGTCCTGACTTTC. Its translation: CASSPRRGTGANVLTF.

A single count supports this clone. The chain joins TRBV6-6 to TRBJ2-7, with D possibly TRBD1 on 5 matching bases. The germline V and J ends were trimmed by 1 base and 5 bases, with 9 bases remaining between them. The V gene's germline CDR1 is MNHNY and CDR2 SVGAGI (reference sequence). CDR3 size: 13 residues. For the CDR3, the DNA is TGTGCCAGCAGTTACTGGTCAGGGAACGAGCAGTACTTC. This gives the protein CASSYWSGNEQYF.

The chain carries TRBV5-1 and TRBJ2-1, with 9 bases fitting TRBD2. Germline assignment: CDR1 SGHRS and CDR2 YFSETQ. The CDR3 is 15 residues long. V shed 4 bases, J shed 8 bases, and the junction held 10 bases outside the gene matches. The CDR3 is CASSALAGGIDEQFF. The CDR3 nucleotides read TGCGCCAGCAGCGCCCTTGCGGGGGGGATCGATGAGCAGTTCTTC.

Here the CDR3 reads CATNGGGSYGYTF. In nucleotides, the CDR3 is TGTGCCACCAATGGGGGCGGGAGCTATGGCTACACCTTC. This rearrangement joins TRBV6-5 to TRBJ1-2; D may be TRBD1 (6 bases). The CDR3 has 13 amino acids. CDR1 MNHEY and CDR2 SVGAGI come from the germline V gene. Trimming stripped 10 bases from V and 4 bases from J, with 16 bases between.

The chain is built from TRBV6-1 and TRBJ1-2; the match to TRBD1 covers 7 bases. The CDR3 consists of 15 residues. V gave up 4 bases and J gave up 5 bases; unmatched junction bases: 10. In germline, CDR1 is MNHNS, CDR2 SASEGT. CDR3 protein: CASSAGDSGPYGYTF. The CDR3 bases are TGTGCCAGCAGTGCGGGGGACAGTGGACCGTATGGCTACACCTTC.

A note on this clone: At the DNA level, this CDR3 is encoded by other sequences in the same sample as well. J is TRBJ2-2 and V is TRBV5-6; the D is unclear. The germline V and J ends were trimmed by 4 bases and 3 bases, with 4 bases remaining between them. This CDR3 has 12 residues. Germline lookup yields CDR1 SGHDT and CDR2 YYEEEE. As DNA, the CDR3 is TGTGCCAGCAGCCTGTACACCGGGGAGCTGTTTTTT. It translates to CASSLYTGELFF. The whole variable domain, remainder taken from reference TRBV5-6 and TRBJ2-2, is DAGVTQSPTHLIKTRGQQVTLRCSPKSGHDTVSWYQQALGQGPQFIFQYYEEEERQRGNFPDRFSGHQFPNYSSELNVNALLLGDSALYLCASSLYTGELFFGEGSRLTVL.

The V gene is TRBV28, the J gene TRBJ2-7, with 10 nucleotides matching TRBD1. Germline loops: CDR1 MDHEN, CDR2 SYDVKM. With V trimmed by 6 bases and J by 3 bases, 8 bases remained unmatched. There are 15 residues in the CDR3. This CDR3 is CASSGTGASNYEQYF. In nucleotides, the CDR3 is TGTGCCAGCAGCGGGACAGGGGCCTCAAACTACGAGCAGTACTTC. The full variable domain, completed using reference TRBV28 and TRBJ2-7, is DVKVTQSSRYLVKRTGEKVFLECVQDMDHENMFWYRQDPGLGLRLIYFSYDVKMKEKGDIPEGYSVSREKKERFSLILESASTNQTSMYLCASSGTGASNYEQYFGPGTRLTVT.

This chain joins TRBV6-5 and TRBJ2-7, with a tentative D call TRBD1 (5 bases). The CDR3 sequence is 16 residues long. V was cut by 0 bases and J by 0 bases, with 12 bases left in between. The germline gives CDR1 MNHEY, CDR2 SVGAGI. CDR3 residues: CASSYSIARASYEQYF. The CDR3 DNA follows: TGTGCCAGCAGTTACTCGATCGCCAGGGCCTCCTACGAGCAGTACTTC.

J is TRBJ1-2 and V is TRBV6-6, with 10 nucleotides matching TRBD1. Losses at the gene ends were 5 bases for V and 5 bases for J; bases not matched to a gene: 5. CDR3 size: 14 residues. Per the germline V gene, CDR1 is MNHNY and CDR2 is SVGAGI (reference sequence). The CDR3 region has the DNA TGTGCCAGCAGTATGACAGGGGGCCGGTATGGCTACACCTTC. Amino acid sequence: CASSMTGGRYGYTF.

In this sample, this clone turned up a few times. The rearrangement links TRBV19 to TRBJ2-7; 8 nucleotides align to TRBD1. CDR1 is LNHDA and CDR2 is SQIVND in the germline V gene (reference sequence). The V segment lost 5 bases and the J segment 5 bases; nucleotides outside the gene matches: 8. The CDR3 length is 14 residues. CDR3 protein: CASSSGTGLNEQYF. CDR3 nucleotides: TGTGCCAGTAGTTCCGGGACAGGCCTTAACGAGCAGTACTTC.

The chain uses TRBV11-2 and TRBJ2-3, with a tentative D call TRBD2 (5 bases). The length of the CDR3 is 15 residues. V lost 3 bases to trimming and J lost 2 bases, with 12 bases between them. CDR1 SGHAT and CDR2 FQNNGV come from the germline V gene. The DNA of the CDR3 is TGTGCCAGCAGCTTTTCCAGCGGTAACACAGATACGCAGTATTTT. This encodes CASSFSSGNTDTQYF.

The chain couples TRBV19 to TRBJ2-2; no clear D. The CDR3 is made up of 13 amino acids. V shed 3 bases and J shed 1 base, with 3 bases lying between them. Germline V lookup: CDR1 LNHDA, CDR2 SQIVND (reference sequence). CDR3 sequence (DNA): TGTGCCAGTAGTATGCGGAACACCGGGGAGCTGTTTTTT. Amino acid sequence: CASSMRNTGELFF.

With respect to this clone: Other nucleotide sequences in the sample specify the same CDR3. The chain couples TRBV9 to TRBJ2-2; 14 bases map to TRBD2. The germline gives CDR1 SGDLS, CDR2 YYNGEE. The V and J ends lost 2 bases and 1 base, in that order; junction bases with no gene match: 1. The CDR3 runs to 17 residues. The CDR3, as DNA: TGTGCCAGCAGCGTTGGGACTAGCGGGGGGAACACCGGGGAGCTGTTTTTT. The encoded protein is CASSVGTSGGNTGELFF.

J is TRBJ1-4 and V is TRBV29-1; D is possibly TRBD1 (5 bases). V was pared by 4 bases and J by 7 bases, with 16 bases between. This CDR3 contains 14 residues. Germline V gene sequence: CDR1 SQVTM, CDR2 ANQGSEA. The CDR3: CSVAGEMGGEKLFF. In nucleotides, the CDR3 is TGCAGCGTTGCGGGGGAAATGGGTGGTGAAAAACTGTTTTTT.